Below are 24 T cell receptor beta chains sequenced from a single sample in a study of HIV-infected patients and healthy controls. TCRdb reprocessed the 5' RACE reads with MiXCR, giving one entry per CDR3 protein. The sample carries more than 60,000 distinct CDR3 sequences, 15% to 20% recorded once. Sequencing used CD4+ T cells from blood. The origin of the receptors is a human donor in good health.

Points on this clonotype: A much larger clonotype is one base distant, so this may be a read error. The rearrangement joins TRBV6-2 or TRBV6-3 to TRBJ1-2; 8 bases line up with TRBD1. The germline gives CDR1 MNHEY, CDR2 SVGEGT. Trimming took 7 bases from V and 8 from J; bases not matched to a gene: 12. This CDR3 contains 14 residues. Here the CDR3 DNA reads TGTGCCAGCATCCCACGCGGGACAGGTGACGGCTACACCTTC. It specifies CASIPRGTGDGYTF.

This clonotype was recorded many times. The chain uses TRBV6-6 and TRBJ1-3, with D tentatively TRBD1 (5 bases). This CDR3 region has 15 residues. CDR1 and CDR2 from the germline V gene are MNHNY and SVGAGI (reference sequence). The V gene lost 2 bases and the J gene lost 4 bases, with 12 bases spanning the gap. As DNA, the CDR3 is TGTGCCAGCAGTTACCCCTCGGGGGGGGGAAACACCATATATTTT. Translated, it gives CASSYPSGGGNTIYF.

This clonotype was recorded at least ten times. The chain links TRBV7-6 to TRBJ2-7; 9 bases are a match to TRBD2. V was pared by 6 bases and J by 4 bases, with 7 bases of the junction left unmatched. The CDR3 spans 14 residues. Germline values: CDR1 SGHVS, CDR2 FNYEAQ. CDR3 nucleotide sequence: TGTGCCAGCAGTAATTCCCTAGCGGGATACGAGCAGTACTTC. Amino acid sequence: CASSNSLAGYEQYF. Using reference TRBV7-6 and TRBJ2-7 for the parts outside the CDR3, the full variable domain is GAGVSQSPRYKVTKRGQDVALRCDPISGHVSLYWYRQALGQGPEFLTYFNYEAQQDKSGLPNDRFSAERPEGSISTLTIQRTEQRDSAMYRCASSNSLAGYEQYFGPGTRLTVT.

This rearrangement joins TRBV20-1 to TRBJ2-3; a possible D gene is TRBD1 (6 bases). Germline V gene data show CDR1 as DFQATT and CDR2 as SNEGSKA (reference sequence). Trimming removed 0 bases from V and 0 bases from J, with 10 bases in between. The CDR3 runs to 15 residues. CDR3 nucleotide sequence: TGCAGTGCTAGAGATTGGGGGCTAAGCACAGATACGCAGTATTTT. It specifies CSARDWGLSTDTQYF.

This clonotype was observed a few times. The gene calls are TRBV20-1 and TRBJ1-6; 7 nucleotides match TRBD1. Trimming took 4 bases from V and 3 from J; bases not matched to a gene: 3. The germline V gene encodes CDR1 DFQATT and CDR2 SNEGSKA (reference sequence). The CDR3 loop spans 14 amino acids. In DNA, the CDR3 is TGCAGTGCTAAGACAGGGCTCTATAATTCACCCCTCCACTTT. As protein: CSAKTGLYNSPLHF.

On this clonotype itself: A much bigger clone sits one base away, suggesting this may be a read error. This chain uses TRBV19 with TRBJ1-5, with 12 bases identical to TRBD1. The CDR3 runs to 17 residues. In germline, CDR1 is LNHDA, CDR2 SQIVND (reference sequence). With V trimmed by 11 bases and J by 7 bases, 18 bases remained unmatched. The CDR3 is CACTLYGTGGKRQPQHF. CDR3 nucleotide sequence: TGTGCCTGTACCCTCTACGGGACAGGGGGCAAGCGGCAGCCCCAGCATTTT.

This clonotype appeared many times. J is TRBJ1-5 and V is TRBV6-5; 7 bases agree with TRBD1. Germline CDR1 and CDR2: MNHEY and SVGAGI. Losses at the gene ends were 6 bases for V and 4 bases for J; bases not matched to a gene: 9. This CDR3 contains 15 residues. CDR3 in amino acids: CASRGAGGPNQPQHF. The CDR3 DNA reads as TGTGCCAGCAGGGGGGCAGGGGGGCCGAATCAGCCCCAGCATTTT.

This clonotype was seen many times. The gene calls are TRBV4-2 and TRBJ2-7, with a weak D call TRBD2 (6 bases). The CDR3 is 15 amino acids. Looked up from germline, CDR1 is LGHNA and CDR2 is YNFKEQ. V dropped 3 bases and J dropped 7 bases, with 19 bases sitting between them. The CDR3 DNA sequence: TGTGCCAGCAGCCAGACCCCGGGACTCCACCTGGAGCAGTACTTC. This encodes CASSQTPGLHLEQYF.

This clonotype came up many times. The CDR3 nucleotides are TGTGCCAGCAGTGGAAACGTCTTTTGGAAAACCCCTCTCGAGCAGTACTTC. Protein sequence: CASSGNVFWKTPLEQYF. V gene TRBV28 combines with J gene TRBJ2-7; D remains ambiguous. Germline CDR1 reads MDHEN; CDR2 reads SYDVKM. The CDR3 is made up of 17 amino acids. The ends were cut back, 5 bases at V and 6 bases at J, with 26 bases in the middle.

This clonotype turned up a few times. The J gene is TRBJ2-1, the V gene TRBV5-1; D perhaps matches TRBD2 (6 bases). The V gene's germline CDR1 is SGHRS and CDR2 YFSETQ. V was shortened by 4 bases and J by 7 bases, with 15 bases between the two germline ends. This CDR3 spans 14 amino acids. The CDR3 DNA reads as TGCGCCAGCAGCGGAGGGACCACCGCGAATGAGCAGTTCTTC. It encodes CASSGGTTANEQFF.

This clonotype was observed at least ten times. The gene calls are TRBV5-1 and TRBJ2-5; TRBD1 aligns across 8 bases. The V gene end was trimmed by 6 bases and the J gene end by 3 bases; junction bases not matched to a gene: 7. Looked up from germline, CDR1 is SGHRS and CDR2 is YFSETQ. The CDR3 covers 14 residues. The CDR3 DNA sequence: TGCGCCAGCAACATCCAGGGGGCGGAAGAGACCCAGTACTTC. This gives the protein CASNIQGAEETQYF.

This clonotype was detected ten times or more. V usage is TRBV5-6 and J usage is TRBJ1-1, with D hard to call. Germline V gene data show CDR1 as SGHDT and CDR2 as YYEEEE. Deletions cut 1 base from V and 0 bases from J, with 13 bases between. This CDR3 spans 16 amino acids. The CDR3 coding sequence is TGTGCCAGCAGCTTGAATGGACGGATAATGAACACTGAAGCTTTCTTT. As protein: CASSLNGRIMNTEAFF.

This clonotype was seen once. V and J are TRBV12-3 or TRBV12-4 and TRBJ2-4, with TRBD1 as a possible D gene (6 bases). Between the trimmed V and J ends, which lost 1 base and 13 bases, there was a span of 17 bases. The CDR3 contains 14 residues. The CDR3 nucleotides read TGTGCCAGCAGTTTAGTTAGCGTTCCCGGGACACAGTACTTC. This translates into CASSLVSVPGTQYF.

The sample holds many counts of this clonotype. The genes are TRBV2 and TRBJ2-1; D not certain. Germline V gives CDR1 SNHLY, CDR2 FYNNEI. Trimming removed 7 bases at V and 1 base at J, with 11 bases between. The CDR3 totals 14 residues. CDR3 nucleotides: TGTGCCAGCACCACGGACCCATCCTACAATGAGCAGTTCTTC. This translates into CASTTDPSYNEQFF.

This clonotype was seen repeatedly, ten times or more. The chain combines TRBV29-1 with TRBJ2-7, with D perhaps TRBD2 (5 bases). CDR3 length: 11 residues. Germline loops: CDR1 SQVTM, CDR2 ANQGSEA. The germline V and J ends were trimmed by 4 bases and 5 bases, with 9 bases remaining between them. This CDR3 reads CSVGVGDEQYF. The CDR3 DNA follows: TGCAGCGTTGGGGTCGGGGACGAGCAGTACTTC.

The chain employs TRBV18 and TRBJ1-1; D ambiguous. The CDR3 length is 15 residues. Germline assignment: CDR1 KGHSH and CDR2 LQKENI. Trimming took 3 bases from V and 0 from J, leaving 11 bases between them. CDR3: CASSPSHTMNTEAFF. The DNA of the CDR3 is TGTGCCAGCTCACCGTCGCACACAATGAACACTGAAGCTTTCTTT.

This clonotype was observed many times. This chain connects TRBV2 to TRBJ2-5; perhaps TRBD1 as D (5 bases). The V and J ends lost 7 bases and 0 bases respectively, with 6 bases between them. The CDR3 totals 12 residues. CDR1 is SNHLY and CDR2 is FYNNEI in the germline V gene. The CDR3 region has the DNA TGTGCCAGCACCAGGGACCAAGAGACCCAGTACTTC. Its protein is CASTRDQETQYF.

This sequence joins TRBV28 and TRBJ1-3, with 8 bases matching TRBD1. Trimming took 3 bases from V and 4 from J; bases not matched to a gene: 11. This CDR3 spans 17 amino acids. Germline V gene data show CDR1 as MDHEN and CDR2 as SYDVKM. As DNA, the CDR3 is TGTGCCAGCAGTTTGACGAGGACAGGGTCTTCAGGAAACACCATATATTTT. Its protein is CASSLTRTGSSGNTIYF.

This clonotype was found many times. V usage is TRBV7-2 and J usage is TRBJ2-3; D possibly uses TRBD1 or TRBD2 (6 bases each). Deletions cut 5 bases from V and 4 bases from J, with 13 bases between. Germline V gene sequence: CDR1 SGHTA, CDR2 FQGNSA. The CDR3 length is 14 residues. CDR3 protein: CASSQSRGPDTQYF. CDR3 DNA sequence: TGTGCCAGCAGCCAAAGCCGGGGGCCAGATACGCAGTATTTT.

This clonotype was recorded at least ten times. The chain is built from TRBV24-1 and TRBJ1-5, with 8 nucleotides matching TRBD1. The trim removed 4 bases at V and 7 bases at J, leaving 11 bases unmatched. The germline CDR1 and CDR2 sequences are KGHDR and SFDVKD. The CDR3 extends over 16 amino acids. CDR3 in DNA: TGTGCCACCAGTGACTCCAGGACAGGGCTGATCCAGCCCCAGCATTTT. Translating it yields CATSDSRTGLIQPQHF.

The rearrangement links TRBV6-6 to TRBJ2-3; the D is unclear. V lost 4 bases to trimming and J lost 0 bases, with 8 bases between them. This CDR3 spans 14 amino acids. The germline V gene has CDR1 MNHNY and CDR2 SVGAGI (reference sequence). CDR3 sequence: CASSSHGSTDTQYF. CDR3 coding DNA: TGTGCCAGCAGTTCGCACGGGAGCACAGATACGCAGTATTTT.

V and J are TRBV9 and TRBJ1-5, with D unresolved. Germline CDR1 is SGDLS and CDR2 is YYNGEE. This CDR3 spans 16 amino acids. V was trimmed by 4 bases and J by 0 bases, leaving 14 bases between them. The CDR3 DNA is TGTGCCAGCAGCTCACGGACCGTGTATAGCAATCAGCCCCAGCATTTT. Translated, it gives CASSSRTVYSNQPQHF.

The chain couples TRBV29-1 to TRBJ1-2, with 7 bases identical to TRBD1. Per germline, CDR1 SQVTM and CDR2 ANQGSEA. The ends lost 7 bases at V and 2 bases at J; junction bases unmatched: 7. The CDR3 loop spans 13 amino acids. CDR3 in DNA: TGCAGCGCACAAGAGGGGGCAAACTATGGCTACACCTTC. It specifies CSAQEGANYGYTF.

This clonotype was seen ten or more times. The J gene is TRBJ1-1, the V gene TRBV5-1; 7 bases line up with TRBD1. The junction had 3 bases not matched to a gene; V was cut back by 3 bases and J by 4 bases. The CDR3 consists of 13 residues. In germline, CDR1 is SGHRS, CDR2 YFSETQ. CDR3 residues: CASSYTGATEAFF. The CDR3 coding sequence is TGCGCCAGCAGCTATACAGGGGCCACTGAAGCTTTCTTT.